This T cell receptor beta chain originates from a study of post-analysis software for immune sequencing data. Study context: Secondary progressive, relapsing-remitting and progressive-relapsing multiple sclerosis were among the included disease courses.

Overall study results and limits: Roughly five TRBV segments occurring more often in patients than controls included TRBV5-6, TRBV5-1 and TRBV20-1. Strong co-clustering by F measure linked samples that shared a preparation batch.

Included in the TCR beta cDNA libraries were unique molecular identifiers. TCRdb reprocessed the PCR reads with MiXCR, giving one entry per CDR3 protein. The table records just over 250,000 distinct CDR3 sequences, 35% to 45% of them present only once. The CDR3 sequence is 14 residues long. The V gene's germline CDR1 is SGHTA and CDR2 FQGTGA. The V gene lost 5 bases and the J gene lost 4 bases, with 14 bases spanning the gap. Regarding this clonotype: Its antigen is not known.

What was sequenced was blood. The sequence came from a girl aged 5-17 years with multiple sclerosis. The chain employs TRBV7-3 and TRBJ1-1; tentatively, D is TRBD1 (5 bases). The CDR3: CASSPGPSPTEAFF. The CDR3, as DNA: TGTGCCAGCAGCCCGGGACCCTCACCCACTGAAGCTTTCTTT.